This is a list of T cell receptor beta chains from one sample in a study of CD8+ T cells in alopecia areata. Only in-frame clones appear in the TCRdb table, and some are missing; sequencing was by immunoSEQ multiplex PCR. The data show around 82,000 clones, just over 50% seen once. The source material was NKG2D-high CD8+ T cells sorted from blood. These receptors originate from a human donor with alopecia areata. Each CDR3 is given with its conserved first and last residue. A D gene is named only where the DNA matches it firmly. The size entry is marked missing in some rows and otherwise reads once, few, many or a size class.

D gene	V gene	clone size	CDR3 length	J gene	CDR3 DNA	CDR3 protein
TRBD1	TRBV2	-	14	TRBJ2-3	TGTGCCGGGGACAGGGGCGATAGCACAGATACGCAGTATTTT	CAGDRGDSTDTQYF
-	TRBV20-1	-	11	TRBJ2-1	TGCAGTGCCGATCTGACCCTAGAGCAGTTCTTC	CSADLTLEQFF
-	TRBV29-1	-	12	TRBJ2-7	TGCAGCGTTGAGGGCCGGGGCTACGAGCAGTACTTC	CSVEGRGYEQYF
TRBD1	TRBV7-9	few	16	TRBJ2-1	TGTGCCAGCAGCTTCGAGGGACAGGAACCTTACAATGAGCAGTTCTTC	CASSFEGQEPYNEQFF
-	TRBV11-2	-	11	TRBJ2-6	TGTGCCAGCAGCTTAGGAGTGGGCCTGACTTTC	CASSLGVGLTF
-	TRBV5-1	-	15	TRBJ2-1	TGCGCCAGCAGCGGCGGACTGAGCTCCTACAATGAGCAGTTCTTC	CASSGGLSSYNEQFF
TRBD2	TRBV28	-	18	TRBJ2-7	TGTGCCAGCAGCGGATCTGGGCTAGCGGGAGAAAAGTCCTACGAGCAGTACTTC	CASSGSGLAGEKSYEQYF
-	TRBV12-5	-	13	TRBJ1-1	TGTGCTAGTTCATTACAGGGTGACACTGAAGCTTTCTTT	CASSLQGDTEAFF
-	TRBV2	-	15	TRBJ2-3	TGTGCCAGCAGTGAATTTAGCGGCCGCACAGATACGCAGTATTTT	CASSEFSGRTDTQYF
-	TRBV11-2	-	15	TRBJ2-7	TGTGCCAGCAGCTTAGACAGGAACCCCTCCTACGAGCAGTACTTC	CASSLDRNPSYEQYF
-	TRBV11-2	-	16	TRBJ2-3	TGTGCCAGCAGCTTAGTGGTATCCTCCTTCACAGATACGCAGTATTTT	CASSLVVSSFTDTQYF
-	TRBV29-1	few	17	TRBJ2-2	TGCAGCGTTGAAGATCATAAGGTTTGGGGTGGGACCGGGGAGCTGTTTTTT	CSVEDHKVWGGTGELFF
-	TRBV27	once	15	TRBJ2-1	TGTGCCAGCACCTTTTTAGGAGGGAGGAACAATGAGCAGTTCTTC	CASTFLGGRNNEQFF
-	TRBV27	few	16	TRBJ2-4	TGTGCCAGCAGCCACGATCGCGGCAATCTGGAAAACATTCAGTACTTC	CASSHDRGNLENIQYF
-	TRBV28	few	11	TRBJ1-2	TGTGCCAGCAGTTATTCCGGGGGAGGTACCTTC	CASSYSGGGTF
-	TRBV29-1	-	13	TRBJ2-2	TGCAGCGTTGACACAGTCGGTGACGGGGAGCTGTTTTTT	CSVDTVGDGELFF
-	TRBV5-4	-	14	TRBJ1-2	TGTGCCAGCAGCTCGGAACAGGCTCCCCATGGCTACACCTTC	CASSSEQAPHGYTF
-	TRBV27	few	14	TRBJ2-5	TGTGCCAGCAGTTTAAGCGTCCTTGGGGAGACCCAGTACTTC	CASSLSVLGETQYF
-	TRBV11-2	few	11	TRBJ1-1	TGTGCCAGCAGCTTAGGGTCTGAAGCTTTCTTT	CASSLGSEAFF
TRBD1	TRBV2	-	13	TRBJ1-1	TGTGCCAGCAGCGCCTCCGGGACAGATGAAGCTTTCTTT	CASSASGTDEAFF
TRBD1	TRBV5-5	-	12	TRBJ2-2	TGTGCCAGCAGCTGGACAGGGGAGGAGCTGTTTTTT	CASSWTGEELFF
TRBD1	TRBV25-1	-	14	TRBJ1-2	TGTGCCAGCAGTCAGGGGGCGCGGAGCTATGGCTACACCTTC	CASSQGARSYGYTF
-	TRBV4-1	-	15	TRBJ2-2	TGCGCCAGCAGCGAGGGGGCACTAGCGGTCGGGAAGCTGTTTTTT	CASSEGALAVGKLFF
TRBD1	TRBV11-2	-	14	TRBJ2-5	TGTGCCAGCAGCTTAGGGACAGGGACAGAGACCCAGTACTTC	CASSLGTGTETQYF
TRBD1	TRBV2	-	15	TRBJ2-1	TGTGCCAGCAGTGAAATGGGGGACAGATACAATGAGCAGTTCTTC	CASSEMGDRYNEQFF
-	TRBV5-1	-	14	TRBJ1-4	TGCGCCAGCAGCTTAGAACCCTCGGGGGCGAAACTGTTTTTT	CASSLEPSGAKLFF
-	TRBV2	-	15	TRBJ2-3	TGTGCCAGCAGAGGGATTTCGTCTGGCACAGATACGCAGTATTTT	CASRGISSGTDTQYF
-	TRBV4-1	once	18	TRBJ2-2	TGCGCCAGCAGCCAAGATCGGTGGGGTCAGGGCGGAACCGGGGAGCTGTTTTTT	CASSQDRWGQGGTGELFF
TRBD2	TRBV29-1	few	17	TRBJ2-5	TGCAGCGTTGAAGATCAAGGGCTAGCGGGCCTACAAGAGACCCAGTACTTC	CSVEDQGLAGLQETQYF
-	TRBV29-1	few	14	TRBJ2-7	TGCAGCGTTGCTCCGGGACAAACTGACTACGAGCAGTACTTC	CSVAPGQTDYEQYF
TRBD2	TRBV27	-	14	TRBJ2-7	TGTGCCAGCAGTTTACTAGCGGGTGCCTACGAGCAGTACTTC	CASSLLAGAYEQYF
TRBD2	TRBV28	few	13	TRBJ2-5	TGTGCCAGCAACCTAGCGGGAGGGGAGACCCAGTACTTC	CASNLAGGETQYF
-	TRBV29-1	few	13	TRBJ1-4	TGCAGCGTTGAGGGGGCAACTAATGAAAAACTGTTTTTT	CSVEGATNEKLFF
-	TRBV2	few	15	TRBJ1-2	TGTGCCAGCAGTGATGGAGACACAGCCTTTTATGGCTACACCTTC	CASSDGDTAFYGYTF
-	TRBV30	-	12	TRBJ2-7	TGTGCCTGGAAGGGGACCCCCGGTGAGCAGTACTTC	CAWKGTPGEQYF
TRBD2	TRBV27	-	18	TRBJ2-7	TGTGCCAGCAGTTTAGAGGGAGGCCCGGGTAGCGGGGCGTACGAGCAGTACTTC	CASSLEGGPGSGAYEQYF
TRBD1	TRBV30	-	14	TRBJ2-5	TGTGCCTGGATCGGGACAGCTAGCCAAGAGACCCAGTACTTC	CAWIGTASQETQYF
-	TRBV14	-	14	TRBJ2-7	TGTGCCAGCAGCCAAGCAGGGGCAGCTTGGGAGCAGTACTTC	CASSQAGAAWEQYF
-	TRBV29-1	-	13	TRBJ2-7	TGCAGCGTTGAAGGGAAGGGAGAATACGAGCAGTACTTC	CSVEGKGEYEQYF
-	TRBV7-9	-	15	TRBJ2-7	TGTGCCAGCAGCCCAGTCTATGCACCTCACTACGAGCAGTACTTC	CASSPVYAPHYEQYF
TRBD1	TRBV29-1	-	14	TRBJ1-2	TGCAGCGTTGAAGATCTAGGGACAGAGTCCAGCTACACCTTC	CSVEDLGTESSYTF
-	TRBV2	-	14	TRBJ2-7	TGTGCCAGCAGTGAAAGATTGAGGGACTACGAGCAGTACTTC	CASSERLRDYEQYF
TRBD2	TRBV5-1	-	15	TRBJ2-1	TGCGCCAGCAGCCTGACAGATGGACTAGCGGGAGCTACGTTCTTC	CASSLTDGLAGATFF
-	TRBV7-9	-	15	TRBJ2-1	TGTGCCAGCAGCTCCATGGACAGCTCCTACAATGAGCAGTTCTTC	CASSSMDSSYNEQFF
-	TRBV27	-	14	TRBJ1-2	TGTGCCAGCACGTCTTCCGGGGGCTACTATGGCTACACCTTC	CASTSSGGYYGYTF
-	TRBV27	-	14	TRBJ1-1	TGTGCCAGCACCCCACTAGGGATGGTAGGTGAAGCTTTCTTT	CASTPLGMVGEAFF
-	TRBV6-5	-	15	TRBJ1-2	TGTGCCAGCAGTCCACGGCCGGATTCTAACTATGGCTACACCTTC	CASSPRPDSNYGYTF
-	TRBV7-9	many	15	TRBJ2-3	TGTGCCAGCAGCCTGTCTGGGGGGTGGGCAGATACGCAGTATTTT	CASSLSGGWADTQYF
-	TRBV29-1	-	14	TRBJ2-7	TGCAGCGTTGGGGTGGGGCGATACTCCTACGAGCAGTACTTC	CSVGVGRYSYEQYF
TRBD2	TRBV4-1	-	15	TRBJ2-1	TGCGCCAGCAGCCCTCTACGCCGGGAGGGTAATGAGCAGTTCTTC	CASSPLRREGNEQFF
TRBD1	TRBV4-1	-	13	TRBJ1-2	TGCGCCAGCAGCCAAGGGACAGGGCACGGCTACACCTTC	CASSQGTGHGYTF
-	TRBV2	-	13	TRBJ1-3	TGTGCCAGCAGTCTTCTGGCTGGAAACACCATATATTTT	CASSLLAGNTIYF